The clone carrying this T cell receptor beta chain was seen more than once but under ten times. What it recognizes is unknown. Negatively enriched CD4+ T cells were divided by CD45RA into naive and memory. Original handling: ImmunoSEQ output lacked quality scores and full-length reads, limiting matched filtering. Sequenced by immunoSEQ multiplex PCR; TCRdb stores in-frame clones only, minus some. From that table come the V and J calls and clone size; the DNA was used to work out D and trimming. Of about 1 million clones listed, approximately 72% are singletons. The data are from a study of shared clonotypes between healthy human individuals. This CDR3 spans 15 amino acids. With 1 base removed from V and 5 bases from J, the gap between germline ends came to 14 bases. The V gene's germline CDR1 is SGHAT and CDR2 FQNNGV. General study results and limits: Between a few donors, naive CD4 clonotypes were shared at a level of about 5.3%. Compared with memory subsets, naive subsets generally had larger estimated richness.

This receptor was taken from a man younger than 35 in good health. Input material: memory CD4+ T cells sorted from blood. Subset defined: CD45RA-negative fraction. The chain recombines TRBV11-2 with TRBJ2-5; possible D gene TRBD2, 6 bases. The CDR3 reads CASSLVGSRGETQYF. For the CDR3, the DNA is TGTGCCAGCAGCTTAGTAGGTAGCCGGGGGGAGACCCAGTACTTC.